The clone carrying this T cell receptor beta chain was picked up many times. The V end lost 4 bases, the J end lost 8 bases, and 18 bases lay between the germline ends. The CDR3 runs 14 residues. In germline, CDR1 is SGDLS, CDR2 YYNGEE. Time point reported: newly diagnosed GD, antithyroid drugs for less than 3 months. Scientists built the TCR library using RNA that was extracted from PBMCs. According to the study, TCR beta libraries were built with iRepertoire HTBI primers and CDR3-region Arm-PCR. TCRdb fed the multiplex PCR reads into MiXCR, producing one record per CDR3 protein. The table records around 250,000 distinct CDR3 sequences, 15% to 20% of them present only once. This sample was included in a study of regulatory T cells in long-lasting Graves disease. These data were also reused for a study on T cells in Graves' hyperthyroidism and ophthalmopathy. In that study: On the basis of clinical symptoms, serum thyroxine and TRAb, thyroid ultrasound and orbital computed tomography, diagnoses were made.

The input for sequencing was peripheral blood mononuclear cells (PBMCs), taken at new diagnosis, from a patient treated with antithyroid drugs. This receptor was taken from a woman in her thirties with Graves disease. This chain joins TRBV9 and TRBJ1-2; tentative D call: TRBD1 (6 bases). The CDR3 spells CASSLSQGTEGYTF. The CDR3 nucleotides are TGTGCCAGCAGCCTCTCACAGGGAACGGAGGGCTACACCTTC.